Listed below are T cell receptor beta chains from one sample, sequenced in a study of identical twins. Using its own MiXCR run on the 5' RACE reads, TCRdb lists one record per CDR3 protein. The table lists hundreds of thousands of distinct CDR3 sequences, 7% to 7.5% of them singletons. This sample also appeared in a second study, on yellow fever vaccine responses in identical twins.

The sequenced material came from PBMCs. The receptors stem from a woman between 18 and 29 years old in good health. Both conserved end residues are part of each CDR3. The order of the fields is CDR3 DNA, CDR3 protein, V gene, clone size, D gene, J gene. D genes are given only for firm matches. Some rows mark clone size as missing; the rest say once, few, many or name a class of expanded clone.

CDR3 DNA: TGTGCCAGCAGTTACTCGACTAACCTGGGACTAGCGGGGGGGAAAAACTACAATGAGCAGTTCTTC
CDR3 protein: CASSYSTNLGLAGGKNYNEQFF
V gene: TRBV6-2/TRBV6-3
clone size: -
D gene: TRBD2
J gene: TRBJ2-1

CDR3 DNA: TGTGCCAGCAGGGCATCTCGGGGGGCGAACACCGGGGAGCTGTTTTTT
CDR3 protein: CASRASRGANTGELFF
V gene: TRBV2
clone size: many
D gene: TRBD2
J gene: TRBJ2-2

CDR3 DNA: TGTGCCACCAGTGATTTGGGAGCGGGTGGTTACAATGAGCAGTTCTTC
CDR3 protein: CATSDLGAGGYNEQFF
V gene: TRBV24-1
clone size: -
D gene: -
J gene: TRBJ2-1

CDR3 DNA: TGTGCCAGCTCACCGGACAGGGTAGGGCAGCCCCAGCATTTT
CDR3 protein: CASSPDRVGQPQHF
V gene: TRBV18
clone size: many
D gene: TRBD1
J gene: TRBJ1-5

CDR3 DNA: TGTGCCAGCAGCTTAGGGGCGGGAGATGAGCAGTTCTTC
CDR3 protein: CASSLGAGDEQFF
V gene: TRBV13
clone size: many
D gene: TRBD2
J gene: TRBJ2-1

CDR3 DNA: TGTGCCAGCAGTTACTACAGGGGGAGCGAGCAGTTCTTC
CDR3 protein: CASSYYRGSEQFF
V gene: TRBV6-5
clone size: many
D gene: TRBD1
J gene: TRBJ2-1

CDR3 DNA: TGCAGCGCCCGGGACACAAACGGGAATGAGCAGTTCTTC
CDR3 protein: CSARDTNGNEQFF
V gene: TRBV29-1
clone size: -
D gene: -
J gene: TRBJ2-1

CDR3 DNA: TGTGCCAGCAGCCCTACCCTAACTAGCGGAAACACCGGGGAGCTGTTTTTT
CDR3 protein: CASSPTLTSGNTGELFF
V gene: TRBV6-1
clone size: few
D gene: TRBD2
J gene: TRBJ2-2

CDR3 DNA: TGCGCCAGCAGCTTGAGAGATAACCAAGCGGGGGGGCGGTCAGATACGCAGTATTTT
CDR3 protein: CASSLRDNQAGGRSDTQYF
V gene: TRBV5-1
clone size: few
D gene: TRBD2
J gene: TRBJ2-3

CDR3 DNA: TGCGCCAGCAGCTTGGGAGGGGGACATCCGAACACCGGGGAGCTGTTTTTT
CDR3 protein: CASSLGGGHPNTGELFF
V gene: TRBV5-1
clone size: many
D gene: -
J gene: TRBJ2-2

CDR3 DNA: TGTGCCAGCAGCCCAGTCGGCGGGTACAGCTCCTACAATGAGCAGTTCTTC
CDR3 protein: CASSPVGGYSSYNEQFF
V gene: TRBV7-8
clone size: many
D gene: -
J gene: TRBJ2-1

CDR3 DNA: TGTGCCAGCAGCTTGGCCCAAATCCAAAAAGAGACCCAGTACTTC
CDR3 protein: CASSLAQIQKETQYF
V gene: TRBV7-9
clone size: -
D gene: -
J gene: TRBJ2-5

CDR3 DNA: TGTGCCAGCAGCCTCGGAGGCCTGAGGGGGATACAGACCCAGTACTTC
CDR3 protein: CASSLGGLRGIQTQYF
V gene: TRBV7-2
clone size: few
D gene: -
J gene: TRBJ2-5

CDR3 DNA: TGTGCCAGCAGCTCCCTGGGCGCCGGCTCCTACAATGAGCAGTTCTTC
CDR3 protein: CASSSLGAGSYNEQFF
V gene: TRBV5-6
clone size: many
D gene: -
J gene: TRBJ2-1

CDR3 DNA: TGTGCCAGCAGTGAGTCCGGGACAGGGGCCGGGGAGCTGTTTTTT
CDR3 protein: CASSESGTGAGELFF
V gene: TRBV28
clone size: many
D gene: TRBD1
J gene: TRBJ2-2

CDR3 DNA: TGTGCCACCAGCCCAGGGGGCACTGAAGCTTTCTTT
CDR3 protein: CATSPGGTEAFF
V gene: TRBV15
clone size: -
D gene: TRBD1
J gene: TRBJ1-1

CDR3 DNA: TGCGCCAGCAGCGCGGGCCAGGGGGTTGATGGCTACACCTTC
CDR3 protein: CASSAGQGVDGYTF
V gene: TRBV5-1
clone size: -
D gene: TRBD1
J gene: TRBJ1-2

CDR3 DNA: TGTGCCATCAGTGAGCTGTATGAATACATCCGTACTAACACCGGGGAGCTGTTTTTT
CDR3 protein: CAISELYEYIRTNTGELFF
V gene: TRBV10-3
clone size: -
D gene: -
J gene: TRBJ2-2

CDR3 DNA: TGCAGTGCTACCCGGCTAGCGGGATCGTTCGAGACCCAGTACTTC
CDR3 protein: CSATRLAGSFETQYF
V gene: TRBV20-1
clone size: few
D gene: TRBD2
J gene: TRBJ2-5

CDR3 DNA: TGCAGTGCCCCCTACAGGAGGAACACTGAAGCTTTCTTT
CDR3 protein: CSAPYRRNTEAFF
V gene: TRBV20-1
clone size: many
D gene: -
J gene: TRBJ1-1

CDR3 DNA: TGCAGCGTTGAAGGTGGGAGGGCAGGGGTTAGCTCCTACAATGAGCAGTTCTTC
CDR3 protein: CSVEGGRAGVSSYNEQFF
V gene: TRBV29-1
clone size: few
D gene: -
J gene: TRBJ2-1

CDR3 DNA: TGTGCCAGCAGCCATCAGGGACTAAACCTCGATGAGCAGTTCTTC
CDR3 protein: CASSHQGLNLDEQFF
V gene: TRBV7-9
clone size: -
D gene: TRBD2
J gene: TRBJ2-1

CDR3 DNA: TGTGCCAGCAGGTACTACTCGCAGCTACAAGAGACCCAGTACTTC
CDR3 protein: CASRYYSQLQETQYF
V gene: TRBV5-6
clone size: -
D gene: -
J gene: TRBJ2-5

CDR3 DNA: TGTGCCAGCAGTTTCACTAGCGGGAGGTTGGACAATGAGCAGTTCTTC
CDR3 protein: CASSFTSGRLDNEQFF
V gene: TRBV28
clone size: many
D gene: TRBD2
J gene: TRBJ2-1

CDR3 DNA: TGTGCCAGCAGTCCTAGACTAGGAGGAGGTGTCACAGATACGCAGTATTTT
CDR3 protein: CASSPRLGGGVTDTQYF
V gene: TRBV27
clone size: -
D gene: -
J gene: TRBJ2-3

CDR3 DNA: TGTGCCAGCAGCCAGGATGAGTGGCGGCGCCAAGAGACCCAGTACTTC
CDR3 protein: CASSQDEWRRQETQYF
V gene: TRBV4-2
clone size: -
D gene: -
J gene: TRBJ2-5

CDR3 DNA: TGTGCCAGCAGCAGAAAAAAAATAGAGGGGGTAGGACTCTTCACAGATACGCAGTATTTT
CDR3 protein: CASSRKKIEGVGLFTDTQYF
V gene: TRBV21-1
clone size: few
D gene: -
J gene: TRBJ2-3

CDR3 DNA: TGTGCCAGCAGTCTACCGTGGACGCTATACAATGAGCAGTTCTTC
CDR3 protein: CASSLPWTLYNEQFF
V gene: TRBV12-3/TRBV12-4
clone size: -
D gene: -
J gene: TRBJ2-1

CDR3 DNA: TGTGCCAGCAGCCAAGAGGGTGTTGCGAACACTGAAGCTTTCTTT
CDR3 protein: CASSQEGVANTEAFF
V gene: TRBV3-1
clone size: many
D gene: -
J gene: TRBJ1-1

CDR3 DNA: TGCAGTGCTAGTTGGGGCGGGAGTACATCGAATGAGCAGTTCTTC
CDR3 protein: CSASWGGSTSNEQFF
V gene: TRBV20-1
clone size: few
D gene: TRBD2
J gene: TRBJ2-1

CDR3 DNA: TGTGCCAGCAGCTCGGCGGGACACGGTACACCGGGACTTTTCCTCAATGAGCAGTTCTTC
CDR3 protein: CASSSAGHGTPGLFLNEQFF
V gene: TRBV5-6
clone size: many
D gene: -
J gene: TRBJ2-1

CDR3 DNA: TGCTGTGCTAGAGACGGGACAGGGGCCTCCTACGAGCAGTACTTC
CDR3 protein: CCARDGTGASYEQYF
V gene: TRBV20-1
clone size: few
D gene: TRBD1
J gene: TRBJ2-7

CDR3 DNA: TGTGCCAGCAGCCGGACTAGCGGGAGGGCCCCAGATACGCAGTATTTT
CDR3 protein: CASSRTSGRAPDTQYF
V gene: TRBV7-6
clone size: few
D gene: TRBD2
J gene: TRBJ2-3

CDR3 DNA: TGTGCCAGCAGCGAAGGGGGCAGACCAAATCAGCCCCAGCATTTT
CDR3 protein: CASSEGGRPNQPQHF
V gene: TRBV9
clone size: many
D gene: TRBD1
J gene: TRBJ1-5

CDR3 DNA: TGTGCCAGCAGCCACGGGACTAGCGGGGGCCGCACAGATACGCAGTATTTT
CDR3 protein: CASSHGTSGGRTDTQYF
V gene: TRBV4-2
clone size: -
D gene: TRBD2
J gene: TRBJ2-3

CDR3 DNA: TGCAGCCCCTGGCCAGTCCAGGGGACCCAGTACTTC
CDR3 protein: CSPWPVQGTQYF
V gene: TRBV29-1
clone size: few
D gene: -
J gene: TRBJ2-5

CDR3 DNA: TGTGCCAGCAGCTCGTCGATGGGTCCCTACGAGCAGTACTTC
CDR3 protein: CASSSSMGPYEQYF
V gene: TRBV6-1
clone size: -
D gene: -
J gene: TRBJ2-7

CDR3 DNA: TGCAGCGTTGAACCCGGCCGAGGGGAGACCCAGTACTTC
CDR3 protein: CSVEPGRGETQYF
V gene: TRBV29-1
clone size: many
D gene: -
J gene: TRBJ2-5

CDR3 DNA: TGCGCCAGCAGCGTGGGACAGATGAACTACGAGCAGTACTTC
CDR3 protein: CASSVGQMNYEQYF
V gene: TRBV5-1
clone size: many
D gene: TRBD1
J gene: TRBJ2-7

CDR3 DNA: TGTGCCAGCAGTTACGACTCACCCCAGACTGCGCATGGCTACACCTTC
CDR3 protein: CASSYDSPQTAHGYTF
V gene: TRBV6-5
clone size: many
D gene: -
J gene: TRBJ1-2

CDR3 DNA: TGCGCCAGCAGCCAAGACCGGCTAGCGGGAGGGCCGGACAATGAGCAGTTCTTC
CDR3 protein: CASSQDRLAGGPDNEQFF
V gene: TRBV4-1
clone size: many
D gene: TRBD2
J gene: TRBJ2-1

CDR3 DNA: TGTGCCAGCAGCTTAGAGGGGACTAGCGGGAGGTTCAATGAGCAGTTCTTC
CDR3 protein: CASSLEGTSGRFNEQFF
V gene: TRBV11-2
clone size: many
D gene: TRBD2
J gene: TRBJ2-1

CDR3 DNA: TGTGCCAGCAGCCCAAGGCGGGGCAGCACAGATACGCAGTATTTT
CDR3 protein: CASSPRRGSTDTQYF
V gene: TRBV7-2
clone size: few
D gene: -
J gene: TRBJ2-3

CDR3 DNA: TGTGCCAGCAGTTACTTACTAGCGCGGGATGTGGGCGATGAGCAGTTCTTC
CDR3 protein: CASSYLLARDVGDEQFF
V gene: TRBV6-2/TRBV6-3
clone size: -
D gene: TRBD2
J gene: TRBJ2-1

CDR3 DNA: TGTGCCAGCAGCTCTAGTCCCCAAAGACGCTACGAGCAGTACTTC
CDR3 protein: CASSSSPQRRYEQYF
V gene: TRBV7-2
clone size: -
D gene: -
J gene: TRBJ2-7

CDR3 DNA: TGTGCCAGCAGTCGTCTAGCGGGGACTAGCACAGATACGCAGTATTTT
CDR3 protein: CASSRLAGTSTDTQYF
V gene: TRBV12-3/TRBV12-4
clone size: few
D gene: TRBD2
J gene: TRBJ2-3

CDR3 DNA: TGCGCCAGCAGCTTTTTCGGGCAGGGGGTTGGAGAGACCCAGTACTTC
CDR3 protein: CASSFFGQGVGETQYF
V gene: TRBV5-1
clone size: many
D gene: TRBD1
J gene: TRBJ2-5

CDR3 DNA: TGCAGCGTTGAAGAGGGGACGAATGGCTACACCTTC
CDR3 protein: CSVEEGTNGYTF
V gene: TRBV29-1
clone size: many
D gene: -
J gene: TRBJ1-2

CDR3 DNA: TGTGCCAGCAGCCCAGGGGGGGGAGCTGGGGCCAACGTCCTGACTTTC
CDR3 protein: CASSPGGGAGANVLTF
V gene: TRBV7-9
clone size: many
D gene: -
J gene: TRBJ2-6

CDR3 DNA: TGCAGCGTTGCGGCGCTGAACACTGAAGCTTTCTTT
CDR3 protein: CSVAALNTEAFF
V gene: TRBV29-1
clone size: -
D gene: -
J gene: TRBJ1-1

CDR3 DNA: TGTGCCAGCAGCCAAGTGACTAGCGGGGCCACAGATACGCAGTATTTT
CDR3 protein: CASSQVTSGATDTQYF
V gene: TRBV3-1
clone size: many
D gene: TRBD2
J gene: TRBJ2-3

CDR3 DNA: TGTGCCAGCAGCCTCGGGGTGCCCAGCCAAGAGACCCAGTACTTC
CDR3 protein: CASSLGVPSQETQYF
V gene: TRBV3-1
clone size: -
D gene: -
J gene: TRBJ2-5

CDR3 DNA: TGTGCCATCAGTGATGGACTAGCGGGGAATGAGCAGTTCTTC
CDR3 protein: CAISDGLAGNEQFF
V gene: TRBV10-3
clone size: many
D gene: TRBD2
J gene: TRBJ2-1

CDR3 DNA: TGTGCCAGCAGCTTGGAAGGGGCTACACACACAGATACGCAGTATTTT
CDR3 protein: CASSLEGATHTDTQYF
V gene: TRBV5-6
clone size: -
D gene: -
J gene: TRBJ2-3

CDR3 DNA: TGTGCCATCAGTGGTGACACCCGAGGTTCTGGAAACACCATATATTTT
CDR3 protein: CAISGDTRGSGNTIYF
V gene: TRBV10-3
clone size: few
D gene: -
J gene: TRBJ1-3